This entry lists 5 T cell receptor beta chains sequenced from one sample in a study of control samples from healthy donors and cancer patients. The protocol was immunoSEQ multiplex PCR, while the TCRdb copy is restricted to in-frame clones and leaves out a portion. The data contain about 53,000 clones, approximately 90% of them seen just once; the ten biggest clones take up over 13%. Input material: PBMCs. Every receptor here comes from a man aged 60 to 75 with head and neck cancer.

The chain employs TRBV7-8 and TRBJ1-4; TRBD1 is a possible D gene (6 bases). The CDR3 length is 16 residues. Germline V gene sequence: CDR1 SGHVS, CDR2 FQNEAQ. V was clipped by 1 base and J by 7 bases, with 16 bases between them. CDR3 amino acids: CASSLVGGTQIEKLFF. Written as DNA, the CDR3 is TGTGCCAGCAGCTTAGTTGGGGGGACACAAATTGAAAAACTGTTTTTT.

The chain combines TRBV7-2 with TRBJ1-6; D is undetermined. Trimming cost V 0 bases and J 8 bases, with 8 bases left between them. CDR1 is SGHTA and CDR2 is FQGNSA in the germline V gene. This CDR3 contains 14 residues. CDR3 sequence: CASSLAAVDSPLHF. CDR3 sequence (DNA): TGTGCCAGCAGCTTAGCGGCAGTCGATTCACCCCTCCACTTT.

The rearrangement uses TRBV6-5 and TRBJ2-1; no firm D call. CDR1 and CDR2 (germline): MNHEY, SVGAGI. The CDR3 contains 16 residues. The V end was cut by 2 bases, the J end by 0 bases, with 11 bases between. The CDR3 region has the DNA TGTGCCAGCAGTTACGGACCGGATCTCTCCTACAATGAGCAGTTCTTC. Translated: CASSYGPDLSYNEQFF.

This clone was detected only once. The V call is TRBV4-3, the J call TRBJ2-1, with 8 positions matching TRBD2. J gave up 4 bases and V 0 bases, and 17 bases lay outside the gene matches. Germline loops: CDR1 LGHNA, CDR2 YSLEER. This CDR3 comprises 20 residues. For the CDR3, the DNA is TGCGCCAGCAGCCAAGATTTAGCTCTTGGGGGAGCGGGGGCTTACAATGAGCAGTTCTTC. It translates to CASSQDLALGGAGAYNEQFF.

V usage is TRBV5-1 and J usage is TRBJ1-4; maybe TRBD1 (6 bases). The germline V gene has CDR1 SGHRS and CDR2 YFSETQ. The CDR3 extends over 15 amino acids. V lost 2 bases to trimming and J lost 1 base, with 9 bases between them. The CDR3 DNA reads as TGCGCCAGCAGCTTTTGGGGGCTAACTAATGAAAAACTGTTTTTT. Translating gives CASSFWGLTNEKLFF.